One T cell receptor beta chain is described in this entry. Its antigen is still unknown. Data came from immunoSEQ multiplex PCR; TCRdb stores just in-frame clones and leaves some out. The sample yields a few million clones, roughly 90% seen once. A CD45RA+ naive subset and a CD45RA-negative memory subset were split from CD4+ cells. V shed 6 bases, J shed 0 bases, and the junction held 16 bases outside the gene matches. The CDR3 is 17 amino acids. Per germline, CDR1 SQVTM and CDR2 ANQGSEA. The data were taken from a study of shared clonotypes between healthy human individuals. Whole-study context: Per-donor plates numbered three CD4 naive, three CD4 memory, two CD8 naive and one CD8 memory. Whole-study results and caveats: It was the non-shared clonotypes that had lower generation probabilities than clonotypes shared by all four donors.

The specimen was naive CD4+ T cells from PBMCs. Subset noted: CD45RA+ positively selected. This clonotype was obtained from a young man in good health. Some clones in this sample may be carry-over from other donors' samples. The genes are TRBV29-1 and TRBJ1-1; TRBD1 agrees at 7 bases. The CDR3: CSVERQGGVGLNTEAFF. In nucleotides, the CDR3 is TGCAGCGTCGAACGACAGGGAGGGGTCGGGTTGAACACTGAAGCTTTCTTT.